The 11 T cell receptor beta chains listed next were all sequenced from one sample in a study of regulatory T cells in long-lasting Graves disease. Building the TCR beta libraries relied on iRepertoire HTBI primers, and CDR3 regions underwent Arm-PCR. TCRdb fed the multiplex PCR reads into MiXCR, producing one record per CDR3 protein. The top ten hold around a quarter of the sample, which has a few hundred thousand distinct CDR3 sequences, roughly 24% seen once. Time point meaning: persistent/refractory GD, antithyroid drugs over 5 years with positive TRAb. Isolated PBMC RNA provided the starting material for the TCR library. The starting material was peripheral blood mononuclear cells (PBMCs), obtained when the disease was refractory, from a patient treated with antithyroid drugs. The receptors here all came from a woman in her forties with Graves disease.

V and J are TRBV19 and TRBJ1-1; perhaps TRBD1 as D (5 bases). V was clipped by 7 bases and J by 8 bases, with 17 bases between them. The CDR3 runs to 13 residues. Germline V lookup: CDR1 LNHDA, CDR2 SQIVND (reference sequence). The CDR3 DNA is TGTGCCAGTACCCTTCTGGGCCGGGGGGAAGCTTTCTTT. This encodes CASTLLGRGEAFF.

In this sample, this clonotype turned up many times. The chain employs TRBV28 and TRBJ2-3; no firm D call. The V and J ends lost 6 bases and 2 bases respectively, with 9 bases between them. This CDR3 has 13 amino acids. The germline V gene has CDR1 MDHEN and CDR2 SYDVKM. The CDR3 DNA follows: TGTGCCAGCAGCCGGAAGAACACAGATACGCAGTATTTT. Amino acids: CASSRKNTDTQYF.

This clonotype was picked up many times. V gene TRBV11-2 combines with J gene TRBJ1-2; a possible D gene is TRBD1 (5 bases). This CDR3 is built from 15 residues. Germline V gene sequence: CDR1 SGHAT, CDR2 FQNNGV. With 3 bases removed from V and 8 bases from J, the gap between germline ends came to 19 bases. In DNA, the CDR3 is TGTGCCAGCAGCTTTAATCTCGGCGGCGGGGACGGCTACACCTTC. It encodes CASSFNLGGGDGYTF.

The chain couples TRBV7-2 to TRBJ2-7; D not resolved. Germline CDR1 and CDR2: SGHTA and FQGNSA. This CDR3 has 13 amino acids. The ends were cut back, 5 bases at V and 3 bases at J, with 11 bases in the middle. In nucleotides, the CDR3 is TGTGCCAGCAGCAAGTACCTGGGCTACGAGCAGTACTTC. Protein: CASSKYLGYEQYF.

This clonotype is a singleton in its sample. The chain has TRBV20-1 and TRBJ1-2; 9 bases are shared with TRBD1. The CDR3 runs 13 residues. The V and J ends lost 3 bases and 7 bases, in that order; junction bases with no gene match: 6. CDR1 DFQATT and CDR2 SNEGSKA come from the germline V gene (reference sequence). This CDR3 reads CSASTGGAGGYTF. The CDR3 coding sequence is TGCAGTGCTAGTACAGGGGGCGCGGGTGGCTACACCTTC.

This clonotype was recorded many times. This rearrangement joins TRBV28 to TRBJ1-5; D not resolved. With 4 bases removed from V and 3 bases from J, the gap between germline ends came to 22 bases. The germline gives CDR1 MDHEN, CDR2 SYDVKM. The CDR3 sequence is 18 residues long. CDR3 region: CASSSQNLRRITNQPQHF. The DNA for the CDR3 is TGTGCCAGCAGTTCACAGAATCTAAGACGGATTACCAATCAGCCCCAGCATTTT. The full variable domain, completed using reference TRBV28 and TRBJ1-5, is DVKVTQSSRYLVKRTGEKVFLECVQDMDHENMFWYRQDPGLGLRLIYFSYDVKMKEKGDIPEGYSVSREKKERFSLILESASTNQTSMYLCASSSQNLRRITNQPQHFGDGTRLSIL.

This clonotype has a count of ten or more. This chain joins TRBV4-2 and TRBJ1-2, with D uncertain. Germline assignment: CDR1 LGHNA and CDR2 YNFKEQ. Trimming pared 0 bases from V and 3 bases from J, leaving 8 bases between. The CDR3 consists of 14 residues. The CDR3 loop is CASSQDSADYGYTF. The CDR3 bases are TGTGCCAGCAGCCAAGACTCCGCCGACTATGGCTACACCTTC.

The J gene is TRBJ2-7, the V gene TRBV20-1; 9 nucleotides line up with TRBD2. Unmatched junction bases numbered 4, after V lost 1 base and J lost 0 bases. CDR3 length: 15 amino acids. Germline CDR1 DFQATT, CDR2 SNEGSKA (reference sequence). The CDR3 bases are TGCAGTGCTAGAGTGGCGGGAGGGAACTCCTACGAGCAGTACTTC. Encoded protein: CSARVAGGNSYEQYF.

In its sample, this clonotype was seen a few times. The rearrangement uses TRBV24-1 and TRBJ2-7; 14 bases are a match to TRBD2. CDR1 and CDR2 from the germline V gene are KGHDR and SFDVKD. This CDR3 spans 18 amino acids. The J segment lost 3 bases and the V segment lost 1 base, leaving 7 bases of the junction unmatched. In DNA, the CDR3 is TGTGCCACCAGTGATTTCGGGACTAGCGGGAGAGCTGACTACGAGCAGTACTTC. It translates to CATSDFGTSGRADYEQYF.

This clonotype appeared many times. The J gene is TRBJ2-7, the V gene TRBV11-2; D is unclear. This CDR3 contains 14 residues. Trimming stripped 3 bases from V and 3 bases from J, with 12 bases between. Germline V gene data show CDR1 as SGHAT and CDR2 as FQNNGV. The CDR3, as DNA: TGTGCCAGCAGCTTTGCGACAATGTACTACGAGCAGTACTTC. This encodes CASSFATMYYEQYF.

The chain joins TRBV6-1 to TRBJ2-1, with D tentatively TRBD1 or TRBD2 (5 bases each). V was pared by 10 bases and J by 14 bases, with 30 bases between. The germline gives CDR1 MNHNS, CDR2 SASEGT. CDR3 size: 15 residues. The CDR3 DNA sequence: TGTGCCACCTTCAAAGGGGCTGAGGGACGACGAGGGGAGTTCTTC. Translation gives CATFKGAEGRRGEFF.